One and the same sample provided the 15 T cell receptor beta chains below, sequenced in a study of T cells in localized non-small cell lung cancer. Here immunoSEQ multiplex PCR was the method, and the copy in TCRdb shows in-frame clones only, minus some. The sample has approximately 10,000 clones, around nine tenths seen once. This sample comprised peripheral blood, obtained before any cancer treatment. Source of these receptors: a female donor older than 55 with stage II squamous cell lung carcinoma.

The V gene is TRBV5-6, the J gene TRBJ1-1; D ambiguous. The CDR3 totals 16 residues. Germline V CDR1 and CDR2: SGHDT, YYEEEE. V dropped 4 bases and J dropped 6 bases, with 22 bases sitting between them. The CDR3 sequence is CASSRLGPKIGSEAFF. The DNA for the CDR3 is TGTGCCAGCAGCCGTTTGGGCCCCAAGATTGGATCTGAAGCTTTCTTT.

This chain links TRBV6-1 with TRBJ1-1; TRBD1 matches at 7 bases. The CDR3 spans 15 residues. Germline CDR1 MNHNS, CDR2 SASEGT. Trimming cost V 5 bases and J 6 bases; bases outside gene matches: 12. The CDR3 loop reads CASSPRTGRSSEAFF. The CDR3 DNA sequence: TGTGCCAGCAGTCCTCGGACAGGTAGAAGCTCTGAAGCTTTCTTT.

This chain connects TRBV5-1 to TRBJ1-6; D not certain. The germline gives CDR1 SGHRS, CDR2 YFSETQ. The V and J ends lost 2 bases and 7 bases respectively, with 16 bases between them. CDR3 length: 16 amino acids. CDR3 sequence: CASSFFGRMVNSPLHF. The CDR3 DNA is TGCGCCAGCAGCTTCTTTGGCAGAATGGTGAATTCACCCCTCCACTTT.

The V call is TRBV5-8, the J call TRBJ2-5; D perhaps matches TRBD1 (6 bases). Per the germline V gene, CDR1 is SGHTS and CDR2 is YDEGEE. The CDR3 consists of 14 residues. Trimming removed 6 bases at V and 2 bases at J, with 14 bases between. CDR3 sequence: CASNPGTQQETQYF. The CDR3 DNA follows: TGTGCCAGCAACCCCGGGACACAGCAAGAGACCCAGTACTTC.

CDR3 protein: CASSLAVVTYGYTF. Here the CDR3 DNA reads TGTGCCAGCAGCTTAGCGGTGGTAACTTATGGCTACACCTTC. The chain joins TRBV7-8 to TRBJ1-2; D remains unclear. V lost 0 bases and J 5 bases, leaving 10 bases between the germline ends. The CDR3 is made up of 14 amino acids. Germline assignment: CDR1 SGHVS and CDR2 FQNEAQ.

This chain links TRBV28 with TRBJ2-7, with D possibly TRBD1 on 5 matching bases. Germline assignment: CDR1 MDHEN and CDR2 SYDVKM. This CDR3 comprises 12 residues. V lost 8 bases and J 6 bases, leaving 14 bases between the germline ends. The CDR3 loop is CASLGHRAEQYV. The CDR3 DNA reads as TGTGCCAGCTTAGGACACCGCGCCGAGCAGTACGTC.

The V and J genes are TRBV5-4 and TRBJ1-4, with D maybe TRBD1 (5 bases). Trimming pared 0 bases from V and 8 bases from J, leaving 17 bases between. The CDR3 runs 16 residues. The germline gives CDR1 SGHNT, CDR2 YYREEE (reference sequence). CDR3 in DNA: TGTGCCAGCAGCTTGGCCATAGGTCAGGGTGAGGAAAAACTGTTTTTT. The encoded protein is CASSLAIGQGEEKLFF.

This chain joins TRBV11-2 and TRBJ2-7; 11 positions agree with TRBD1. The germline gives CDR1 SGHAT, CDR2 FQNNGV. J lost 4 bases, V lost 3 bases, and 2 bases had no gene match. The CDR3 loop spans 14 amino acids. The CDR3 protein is CASSFRDRGYEQYV. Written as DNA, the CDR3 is TGTGCCAGCAGCTTCCGGGACAGGGGGTACGAGCAGTACGTC.

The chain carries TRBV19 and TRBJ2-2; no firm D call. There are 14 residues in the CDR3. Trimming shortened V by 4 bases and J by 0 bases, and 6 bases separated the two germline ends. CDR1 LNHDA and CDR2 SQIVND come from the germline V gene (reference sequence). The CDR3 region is CASSRLANTGELFF. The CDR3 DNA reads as TGTGCCAGTAGTAGGCTTGCGAACACCGGGGAGCTGTTTTTT.

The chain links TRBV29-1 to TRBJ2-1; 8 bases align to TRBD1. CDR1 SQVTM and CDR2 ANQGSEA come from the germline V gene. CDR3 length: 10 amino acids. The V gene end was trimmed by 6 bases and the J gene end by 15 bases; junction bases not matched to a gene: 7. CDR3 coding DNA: TGCAGCGTGGGGGACAGGTCGAGGTTCTTC. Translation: CSVGDRSRFF.

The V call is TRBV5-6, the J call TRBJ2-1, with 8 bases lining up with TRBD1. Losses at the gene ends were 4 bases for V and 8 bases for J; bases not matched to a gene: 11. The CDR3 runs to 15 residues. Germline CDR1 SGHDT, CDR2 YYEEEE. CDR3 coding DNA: TGTGCCAGCAGCACCTGGACAGGGTTAGGGGATGAGCAGTTCTTC. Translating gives CASSTWTGLGDEQFF.

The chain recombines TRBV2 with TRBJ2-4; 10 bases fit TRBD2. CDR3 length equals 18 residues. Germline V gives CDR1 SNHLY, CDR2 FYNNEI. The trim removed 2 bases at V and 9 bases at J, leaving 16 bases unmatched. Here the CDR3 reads CASSELGRLAGVGTIQYF. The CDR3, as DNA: TGTGCCAGCAGTGAATTAGGCCGTCTAGCGGGAGTGGGAACCATTCAGTACTTC.

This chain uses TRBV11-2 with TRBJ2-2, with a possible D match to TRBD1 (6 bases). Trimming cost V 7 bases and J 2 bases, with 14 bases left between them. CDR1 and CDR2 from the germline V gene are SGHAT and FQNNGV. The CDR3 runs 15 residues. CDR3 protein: CASTSRDTNTGELFF. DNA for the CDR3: TGTGCCAGCACATCCCGGGACACCAACACCGGGGAGCTGTTTTTT.

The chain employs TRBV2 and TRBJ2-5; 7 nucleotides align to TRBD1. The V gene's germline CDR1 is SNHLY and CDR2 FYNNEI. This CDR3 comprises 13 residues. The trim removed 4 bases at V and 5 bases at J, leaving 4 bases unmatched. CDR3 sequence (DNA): TGTGCCAGCAGTGGCTCCAGGGGGGAGACCCAGTACTTC. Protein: CASSGSRGETQYF.

In nucleotides, the CDR3 is TGTGCCAGCAACCCAGGGGTAGTTGAAGATACGCAGTATTTT. Translated: CASNPGVVEDTQYF. The chain uses TRBV5-6 and TRBJ2-3, with D maybe TRBD1 (6 bases). The V end was cut by 6 bases, the J end by 5 bases, with 16 bases between. This CDR3 spans 14 amino acids. The germline V gene has CDR1 SGHDT and CDR2 YYEEEE.